This T cell receptor (beta chain) was sequenced in a study of control samples from healthy donors and cancer patients. Data came from immunoSEQ multiplex PCR; TCRdb stores just in-frame clones and leaves some out. The data hold tens of thousands of clones, with 80% to 90% observed a single time. V gave up 2 bases and J gave up 7 bases; unmatched junction bases: 3. CDR1 is KGHSH, CDR2 LQKENI, per germline. The CDR3 contains 14 residues. The chain links TRBV18 to TRBJ1-5; the match to TRBD1 covers 9 bases. This TCR derives from a woman in her sixties or seventies with lung cancer. The sequencing input was PBMCs. Here the CDR3 DNA reads TGTGCCAGCTCACCAGGGACAGGGAAGCAGCCCCAGCATTTT. It specifies CASSPGTGKQPQHF.